These 24 T cell receptor beta chains share one sample of origin, sequenced in a study of cytomegalovirus exposure and HLA in healthy donors. The PCR contained 60 Vbeta and 13 Jbeta primers. Sequencing used immunoSEQ multiplex PCR; TCRdb keeps in-frame clones, though not all of them. Here the sample spans roughly 110,000 clones, 82% being singletons. Sequencing was performed on PBMCs. The origin of the receptors is a man younger than 40 in good health and CMV-seropositive.

This clone showed up just a few times. The CDR3 spells CASLRSNEQYF. In DNA, the CDR3 is TGTGCCAGCCTTAGATCGAACGAGCAGTACTTC. This rearrangement joins TRBV6-1 to TRBJ2-7; no definite D call. This CDR3 has 11 residues. V lost 8 bases and J lost 5, with 10 bases in between. Germline V lookup: CDR1 MNHNS, CDR2 SASEGT.

V is TRBV5-1 and J is TRBJ2-7, with a weak D call TRBD2 (6 bases). This CDR3 has 19 residues. CDR1 SGHRS and CDR2 YFSETQ come from the germline V gene. The germline V and J ends were trimmed by 1 base and 1 base, with 24 bases remaining between them. CDR3 sequence: CASSLMEGTLRKGSYEQYF. The CDR3 DNA sequence: TGCGCCAGCAGCTTGATGGAGGGGACCCTTCGTAAAGGGTCCTACGAGCAGTACTTC.

The chain couples TRBV5-1 to TRBJ1-3; D unresolved. In germline, CDR1 is SGHRS, CDR2 YFSETQ. Trimming stripped 3 bases from V and 2 bases from J, with 12 bases between. The CDR3 consists of 15 residues. The CDR3 bases are TGCGCCAGCAGCTCTGTAGGAGGGACTGGAAACACCATATATTTT. Encoded protein: CASSSVGGTGNTIYF.

The chain employs TRBV18 and TRBJ1-1; 7 nucleotides line up with TRBD1. CDR1 and CDR2 (germline): KGHSH, LQKENI. This CDR3 region has 14 residues. Trimming at V came to 1 base and at J to 6 bases, leaving 5 bases not matched to a gene. Here the CDR3 reads CASSPRQGRPEAFF. Written as DNA, the CDR3 is TGTGCCAGCTCACCACGACAGGGACGTCCTGAAGCTTTCTTT.

The chain recombines TRBV5-4 with TRBJ1-1; TRBD1 might be the D (6 bases). The CDR3 runs to 12 residues. Per the germline V gene, CDR1 is SGHNT and CDR2 is YYREEE (reference sequence). V dropped 1 base and J dropped 8 bases, with 9 bases sitting between them. The CDR3 coding sequence is TGTGCCAGCAGCTTGTCAGGGGTGGAAGCTTTCTTT. It yields the protein CASSLSGVEAFF.

V and J are TRBV19 and TRBJ2-2, with 7 bases identical to TRBD1. V trimming: 8 bases; J trimming: 3 bases; junction bases outside the gene matches: 12. The CDR3 runs 16 residues. Germline assignment: CDR1 LNHDA and CDR2 SQIVND (reference sequence). The CDR3 coding sequence is TGTGCCAGTCGCAAGGGGGCAGCTACCTACACCGGGGAGCTGTTTTTT. As protein: CASRKGAATYTGELFF.

This clone has a single count. This chain links TRBV5-1 with TRBJ1-1, with a possible D match to TRBD1 (5 bases). The length of the CDR3 is 14 residues. V was trimmed by 4 bases and J by 5 bases, leaving 15 bases between them. Looked up from germline, CDR1 is SGHRS and CDR2 is YFSETQ. CDR3 nucleotides: TGCGCCAGCAGCATACAAACCCAGGGAACTGAAGCTTTCTTT. Translation gives CASSIQTQGTEAFF.

The chain is built from TRBV18 and TRBJ2-7; 7 bases agree with TRBD1. V lost 3 bases, J lost 3 bases, and 14 bases stayed unmatched. CDR3 length: 17 residues. CDR1 and CDR2 (germline): KGHSH, LQKENI. CDR3 sequence: CASSPPLGQVISYEQYF. The CDR3 DNA reads TGTGCCAGCTCACCGCCTCTCGGACAGGTGATAAGCTACGAGCAGTACTTC.

This clone was seen just once. The V and J genes are TRBV5-6 and TRBJ1-5; D is unresolved. Trimming took 0 bases from V and 7 from J, leaving 8 bases between them. Germline V gene data show CDR1 as SGHDT and CDR2 as YYEEEE. There are 13 residues in the CDR3. Here the CDR3 DNA reads TGTGCCAGCAGCTTGGCCACATCCCAGCCCCAGCATTTT. This translates into CASSLATSQPQHF.

The chain carries TRBV10-1 and TRBJ2-1, with D perhaps TRBD2 (6 bases). V lost 0 bases, J lost 2 bases, and 11 bases lay in between. This CDR3 is 16 amino acids long. CDR1 is WNHNN, CDR2 SYGVQD, per germline (reference sequence). The CDR3 protein is CASSESTGVAYNEQFF. The DNA of the CDR3 is TGCGCCAGCAGTGAGTCGACGGGGGTGGCCTACAATGAGCAGTTCTTC.

The chain couples TRBV14 to TRBJ2-7, with D tentatively TRBD2 (7 bases). The CDR3 spans 15 residues. V lost 0 bases and J 3 bases, leaving 12 bases between the germline ends. Germline loops: CDR1 SGHDN, CDR2 FVKESK. DNA for the CDR3: TGTGCCAGCAGCCAAGATCTGGGAGGGGGCTACGAGCAGTACTTC. This sequence encodes CASSQDLGGGYEQYF.

The rearrangement joins TRBV5-1 to TRBJ1-3; the match to TRBD1 covers 12 bases. Germline-derived CDR1 and CDR2 are SGHRS and YFSETQ. The trim removed 3 bases at V and 0 bases at J, leaving 7 bases unmatched. The CDR3 runs 18 residues. The CDR3 region is CASSYSGTGGSSGNTIYF. The DNA for the CDR3 is TGCGCCAGCAGCTACTCCGGGACAGGGGGCTCCTCTGGAAACACCATATATTTT.

This rearrangement joins TRBV18 to TRBJ1-3, with D perhaps TRBD1 (6 bases). CDR1 KGHSH and CDR2 LQKENI come from the germline V gene. V was clipped by 3 bases and J by 2 bases, with 8 bases between them. The CDR3 sequence is 14 residues long. The CDR3 region is CASSPRTAGNTIYF. DNA of the CDR3: TGTGCCAGCTCACCTCGGACAGCTGGAAACACCATATATTTT.

J is TRBJ2-5 and V is TRBV6-1, with D possibly matching TRBD2 (5 bases). The germline V and J ends were trimmed by 1 base and 2 bases, with 11 bases remaining between them. Germline V gives CDR1 MNHNS, CDR2 SASEGT. This CDR3 has 15 residues. CDR3 DNA sequence: TGTGCCAGCAGTGAAGGTAGAGGGAGTCAAGAGACCCAGTACTTC. This translates into CASSEGRGSQETQYF.

The V call is TRBV7-9, the J call TRBJ2-5; 12 bases line up with TRBD2. V was pared by 3 bases and J by 5 bases, with 16 bases of the junction left unmatched. The germline V gene has CDR1 SEHNR and CDR2 FQNEAQ (reference sequence). CDR3 length equals 19 residues. CDR3 in DNA: TGTGCCAGCAGCTTCGGGACTAGCGGGCTACATCATCCAGGGGAGACCCAGTACTTC. It translates to CASSFGTSGLHHPGETQYF.

The gene calls are TRBV9 and TRBJ1-4; no reliable D call. The V and J ends lost 0 bases and 8 bases respectively, with 14 bases between them. The germline CDR1 and CDR2 sequences are SGDLS and YYNGEE. The CDR3 is 15 amino acids. The CDR3 DNA follows: TGTGCCAGCAGCGTAGCTTCGGCGGCGGGGGAAAAACTGTTTTTT. Translating gives CASSVASAAGEKLFF.

Regarding this clone: At one end, the junction sequence differs from germline, possibly due to a read error. The rearrangement uses TRBV19 and TRBJ2-1; 7 positions match TRBD1. The CDR3 has 15 residues. The germline gives CDR1 LNHDA, CDR2 SQIVND (reference sequence). The CDR3 region is CASSIGTGTSNEQFF. CDR3 bases: TGTGCCAGTAGTATAGGGACAGGAACATCCAATGAACAGTTCTTC.

Here the CDR3 reads CASSAGQRVYGYTF. The CDR3 DNA reads TGTGCCAGCAGTGCTGGACAGCGAGTCTATGGCTACACCTTC. The chain recombines TRBV2 with TRBJ1-2; D perhaps matches TRBD1 (6 bases). V lost 4 bases and J lost 4, with 13 bases in between. The germline V gene encodes CDR1 SNHLY and CDR2 FYNNEI. There are 14 residues in the CDR3.

This chain connects TRBV6-4 to TRBJ2-3; 11 bases are a match to TRBD2. This CDR3 comprises 17 residues. Germline-derived CDR1 and CDR2 are MRHNA and SNTAGT. The junction had 9 bases not matched to a gene; V was cut back by 3 bases and J by 4 bases. CDR3 sequence: CASSERIAGGLADTQYF. The CDR3 nucleotides are TGTGCCAGCAGTGAACGGATAGCGGGGGGGCTTGCAGATACGCAGTATTTT.

V is TRBV10-1 and J is TRBJ2-2, with TRBD2 as a possible D gene (5 bases). The germline gives CDR1 WNHNN, CDR2 SYGVQD (reference sequence). The CDR3 has 14 residues. V lost 6 bases and J lost 6, with 14 bases in between. The CDR3 sequence is CASSPLYGAGELFF. Written as DNA, the CDR3 is TGCGCCAGCAGCCCCCTATACGGGGCCGGGGAGCTGTTTTTT.

The chain links TRBV6-1 to TRBJ2-3, with TRBD1 as a possible D gene (5 bases). Germline V lookup: CDR1 MNHNS, CDR2 SASEGT. The CDR3 sequence is 14 residues long. V was trimmed by 8 bases and J by 2 bases, leaving 14 bases between them. The CDR3 is CASGTGRNTDTQYF. CDR3 nucleotide sequence: TGTGCCAGCGGCACAGGACGAAACACAGATACGCAGTATTTT.

This clone is a singleton in its sample. The genes are TRBV30 and TRBJ1-1; no firm D call. The germline V and J ends were trimmed by 0 bases and 0 bases, with 5 bases remaining between them. CDR1 is GTSNPN, CDR2 SVGIG, per germline (reference sequence). The CDR3 covers 13 residues. In DNA, the CDR3 is TGTGCCTGGAGTGTTTCGTTGAACACTGAAGCTTTCTTT. Translation gives CAWSVSLNTEAFF. The whole variable domain, remainder taken from reference TRBV30 and TRBJ1-1, is SQTIHQWPATLVQPVGSPLSLECTVEGTSNPNLYWYRQAAGRGLQLLFYSVGIGQISSEVPQNLSASRPQDRQFILSSKKLLLSDSGFYLCAWSVSLNTEAFFGQGTRLTVV.

The J gene is TRBJ2-5, the V gene TRBV11-2, with 7 bases matching TRBD1. The assigned J gene may be wrong: the sequence end matches TRBJ2-7 better. The length of the CDR3 is 15 residues. Germline CDR1 is SGHAT and CDR2 is FQNNGV. CDR3 DNA: TGTGCCAGCAGCTCGACGACAGGGTTTGCCTACGAGCAGTACTTC. This gives the protein CASSSTTGFAYEQYF.

The J gene is TRBJ2-3, the V gene TRBV19; maybe TRBD2 (6 bases). Between the trimmed V and J ends, which lost 8 bases and 0 bases, there was a span of 12 bases. Per germline, CDR1 LNHDA and CDR2 SQIVND (reference sequence). The CDR3 loop spans 14 amino acids. The CDR3 protein is CASRASVSTDTQYF. The CDR3 bases are TGTGCCAGTCGAGCTAGCGTTAGCACAGATACGCAGTATTTT.